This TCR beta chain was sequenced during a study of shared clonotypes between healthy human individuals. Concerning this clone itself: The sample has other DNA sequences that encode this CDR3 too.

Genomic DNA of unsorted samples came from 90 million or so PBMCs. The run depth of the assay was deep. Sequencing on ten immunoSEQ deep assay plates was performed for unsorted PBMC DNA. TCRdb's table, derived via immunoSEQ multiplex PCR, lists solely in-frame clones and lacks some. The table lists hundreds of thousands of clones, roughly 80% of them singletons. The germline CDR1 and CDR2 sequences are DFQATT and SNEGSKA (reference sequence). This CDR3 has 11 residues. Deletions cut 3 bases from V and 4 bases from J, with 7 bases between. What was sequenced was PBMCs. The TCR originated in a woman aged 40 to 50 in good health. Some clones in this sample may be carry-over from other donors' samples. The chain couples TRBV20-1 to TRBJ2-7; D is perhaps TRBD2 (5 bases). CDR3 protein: CSARDSYEQYF. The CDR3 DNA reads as TGCAGTGCTAGGGACTCGTACGAGCAGTACTTC.